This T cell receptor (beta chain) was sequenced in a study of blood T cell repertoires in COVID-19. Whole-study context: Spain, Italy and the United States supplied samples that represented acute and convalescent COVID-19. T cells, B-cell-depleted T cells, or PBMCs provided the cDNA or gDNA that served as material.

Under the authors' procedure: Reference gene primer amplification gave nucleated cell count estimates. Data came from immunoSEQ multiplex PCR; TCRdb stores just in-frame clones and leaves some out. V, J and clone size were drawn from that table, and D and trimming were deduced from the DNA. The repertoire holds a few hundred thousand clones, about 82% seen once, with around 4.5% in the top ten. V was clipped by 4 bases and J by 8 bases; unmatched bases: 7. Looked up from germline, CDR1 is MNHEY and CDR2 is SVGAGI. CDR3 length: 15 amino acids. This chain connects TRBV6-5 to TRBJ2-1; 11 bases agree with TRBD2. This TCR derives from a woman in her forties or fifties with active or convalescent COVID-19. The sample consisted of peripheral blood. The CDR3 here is CASSSALAGGHEQFF. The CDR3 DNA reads TGTGCCAGCAGTTCCGCCCTAGCGGGGGGACATGAGCAGTTCTTC.